This is a list of T cell receptor beta chains from one sample in a study of cytomegalovirus exposure and HLA in healthy donors. The protocol was immunoSEQ multiplex PCR, while the TCRdb copy is restricted to in-frame clones and leaves out a portion. The sample consists of about 160,000 clones, 60% to 80% of them appearing once. The sequencing sample was made of PBMCs. These receptors were collected from a man aged 55 to 70 in good health and CMV-seronegative. The CDR3 runs from the conserved cysteine through the conserved F or W. The D gene is left open where the match is weak. Only part of the rows carry a size: once, few, many, or a class if the clone is expanded.

>TRBD1|TRBV28|TRBJ1-3|few
CASKQGAGGNTIYF
TGTGCCAGCAAACAGGGGGCTGGGGGAAACACCATATATTTT
>-|TRBV28|TRBJ1-1|-
CATQGGQFFANTEAFF
TGTGCCACCCAGGGTGGACAGTTCTTTGCGAACACTGAAGCTTTCTTT
>TRBD2|TRBV15|TRBJ2-7|-
CVTSRDVASGYEQYF
TGTGTCACCAGCAGAGATGTGGCTAGCGGTTACGAGCAGTACTTC
>TRBD2|TRBV5-1|TRBJ2-4|-
CASSLGPGGWENIQYF
TGCGCCAGCAGCTTGGGCCCGGGAGGCTGGGAAAACATTCAGTACTTC
>-|TRBV28|TRBJ1-4|-
CASQVSGFTNEKLFF
TGTGCCAGCCAAGTCTCAGGGTTCACTAATGAAAAACTGTTTTTT
>-|TRBV11-2|TRBJ2-7|few
CASSLPGKPYEQYF
TGTGCCAGCAGCCTCCCGGGGAAACCCTACGAGCAGTACTTC
>-|TRBV7-2|TRBJ1-6|few
CASILMSSYNSPLHF
TGTGCCAGCATCCTAATGAGCTCCTATAATTCACCCCTCCACTTT
>TRBD2|TRBV4-1|TRBJ2-1|-
CASSHGLAGGEQFF
TGCGCCAGCAGCCATGGGCTAGCGGGGGGGGAGCAGTTCTTC
>TRBD1|TRBV27|TRBJ2-5|-
CASGTDQETQYF
TGTGCCAGTGGGACAGACCAAGAGACCCAGTACTTC
>-|TRBV5-1|TRBJ2-7|-
CASSLFGSGLYEQYF
TGCGCCAGCAGCTTGTTCGGGAGCGGCCTCTACGAGCAGTACTTC
>-|TRBV5-1|TRBJ2-1|few
CASSETSLAYEQFF
TGCGCCAGCAGCGAAACTTCCCTAGCGTATGAGCAGTTCTTC
>TRBD1|TRBV28|TRBJ1-2|-
CASSFWTGGDYGYTF
TGTGCCAGCAGTTTCTGGACAGGGGGCGACTATGGCTACACCTTC
>TRBD1|TRBV2|TRBJ2-3|-
CASTYDRGRTDTQYF
TGTGCCAGCACCTACGACAGGGGGCGCACAGATACGCAGTATTTT
>-|TRBV28|TRBJ2-4|-
CASSLTGMRNIQYF
TGTGCCAGCAGTTTAACAGGGATGCGAAACATTCAGTACTTC
>TRBD1|TRBV7-2|TRBJ1-3|-
CASSRSGTGFGFSGNTIYF
TGTGCCAGCAGCCGTTCCGGGACAGGGTTCGGATTCTCTGGAAACACCATATATTTT
>TRBD1|TRBV7-9|TRBJ2-7|-
CASSLADRGHEQYF
TGTGCCAGCAGCTTAGCGGACAGGGGACACGAGCAGTACTTC
>-|TRBV7-2|TRBJ1-3|-
CASSLDMITIYF
TGTGCCAGCAGCTTGGACATGATCACCATATATTTT
>TRBD1|TRBV19|TRBJ1-1|once
CASSRGQGVSTEAFF
TGTGCCAGTAGTAGGGGACAGGGGGTTAGCACTGAAGCTTTCTTT
>-|TRBV19|TRBJ2-3|-
CASSIHQSDTQYF
TGTGCCAGTAGTATCCATCAGTCAGATACGCAGTATTTT
>TRBD1|TRBV7-9|TRBJ2-2|-
CASSPGQGPTGELFF
TGTGCCAGCAGCCCCGGACAGGGGCCCACCGGGGAGCTGTTTTTT
>-|TRBV4-2|TRBJ1-1|-
CASSPRAQRANTEAFF
TGTGCCAGCAGCCCCCGTGCACAGAGGGCGAACACTGAAGCTTTCTTT
>-|TRBV9|TRBJ2-3|-
CASSETRYSGQYF
TGTGCCAGCAGCGAGACGAGATACAGTGGGCAGTATTTT
>TRBD1|TRBV11-1|TRBJ1-1|few
CASSPKDRGSTEAFF
TGTGCCAGCAGCCCAAAGGACAGGGGGAGCACTGAAGCTTTCTTT
>TRBD1|TRBV11-3|TRBJ1-1|once
CASSRTGMNTEAFF
TGTGCCAGCTCTAGGACAGGGATGAACACTGAAGCTTTCTTT
>TRBD2|TRBV7-2|TRBJ2-3|few
CASSLEAGGTDTQYF
TGTGCCAGCAGCTTAGAAGCGGGAGGCACAGATACGCAGTATTTT
>-|TRBV7-9|TRBJ1-1|few
CASSHPGRRPNTEAFF
TGTGCCAGCAGCCACCCAGGGCGCAGACCGAACACTGAAGCTTTCTTT
>-|TRBV10-3|TRBJ1-1|-
CAISGSGRGGANTEAFF
TGTGCCATCAGTGGATCAGGGCGGGGAGGGGCCAACACTGAAGCTTTCTTT
>TRBD1|TRBV9|TRBJ2-3|-
CASSRTGDTQYF
TGTGCCAGCAGCAGGACAGGGGATACGCAGTATTTT
>TRBD1|TRBV29-1|TRBJ2-5|-
CSVEGGGEGETQYF
TGCAGCGTTGAAGGAGGGGGCGAGGGGGAGACCCAGTACTTC
>-|TRBV7-3|TRBJ2-3|-
CASSKDSYVTDTQYF
TGTGCCAGCAGCAAAGACTCTTATGTCACAGATACGCAGTATTTT
>TRBD1|TRBV29-1|TRBJ1-4|-
CSVEGTGEKLFF
TGCAGCGTTGAAGGGACAGGAGAAAAACTGTTTTTT
>-|TRBV15|TRBJ1-5|-
CATSREGQINQPQHF
TGTGCCACCAGCAGAGAAGGACAGATCAATCAGCCCCAGCATTTT
>TRBD2|TRBV6-1|TRBJ2-7|-
CASSELPGLAGGVNF
TGTGCCAGCAGTGAGCTACCGGGACTAGCGGGAGGCGTCAACTTC
>TRBD1|TRBV19|TRBJ1-1|few
CASSFRTGREAFF
TGTGCCAGTAGTTTCCGGACAGGGCGAGAAGCTTTCTTT
>TRBD2|TRBV23-1|TRBJ2-1|-
CASSHPASGRASGSDEQFF
TGCGCCAGCAGTCATCCTGCTAGCGGGAGGGCCAGTGGTTCCGATGAGCAGTTCTTC
>TRBD1|TRBV28|TRBJ2-5|-
CASSRPGQGQETQYF
TGTGCCAGCAGCCGCCCGGGACAGGGGCAAGAGACCCAGTACTTC
>TRBD1|TRBV28|TRBJ1-2|-
CASSLGDRGRHGYTF
TGTGCCAGCAGTTTAGGAGACAGGGGCAGGCATGGCTACACCTTC
>-|TRBV4-3|TRBJ2-5|-
CASSQDTGTGETQYF
TGCGCCAGCAGCCAAGATACAGGGACCGGGGAGACCCAGTACTTC
>-|TRBV2|TRBJ2-5|-
CASSEEVGVGETQYF
TGTGCCAGCAGTGAAGAGGTGGGAGTAGGTGAGACCCAGTACTTC
>TRBD2|TRBV11-3|TRBJ2-2|few
CASSLLAGSAGELFF
TGTGCCAGCAGCTTGTTAGCGGGGAGTGCCGGGGAGCTGTTTTTT
>TRBD2|TRBV13|TRBJ2-5|-
CASSLRTSGADRETQYF
TGTGCCAGCAGCCTTCGGACTAGCGGGGCTGACCGAGAGACCCAGTACTTC
>-|TRBV19|TRBJ2-1|-
CASGAVSDSYEQFF
TGTGCCAGTGGGGCAGTTTCGGACAGCTATGAGCAGTTCTTC
>TRBD1|TRBV19|TRBJ1-1|-
CASIPFGQGDTEAFF
TGTGCCAGTATCCCCTTCGGGCAGGGGGACACTGAAGCTTTCTTT